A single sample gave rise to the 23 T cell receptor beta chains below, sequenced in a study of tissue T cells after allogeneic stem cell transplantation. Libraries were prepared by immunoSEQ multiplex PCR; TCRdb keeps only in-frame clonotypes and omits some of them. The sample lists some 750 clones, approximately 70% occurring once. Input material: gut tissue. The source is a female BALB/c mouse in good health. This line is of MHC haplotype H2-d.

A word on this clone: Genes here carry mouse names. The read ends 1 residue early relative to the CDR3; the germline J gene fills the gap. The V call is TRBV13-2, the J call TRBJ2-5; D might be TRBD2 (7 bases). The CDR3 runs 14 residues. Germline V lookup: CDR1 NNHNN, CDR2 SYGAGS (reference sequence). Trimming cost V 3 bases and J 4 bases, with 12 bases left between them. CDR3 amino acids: CASGVGGGEDTQYF. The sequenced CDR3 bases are TGTGCCAGCGGTGTAGGGGGGGGGGAAGACACCCAGTAC.

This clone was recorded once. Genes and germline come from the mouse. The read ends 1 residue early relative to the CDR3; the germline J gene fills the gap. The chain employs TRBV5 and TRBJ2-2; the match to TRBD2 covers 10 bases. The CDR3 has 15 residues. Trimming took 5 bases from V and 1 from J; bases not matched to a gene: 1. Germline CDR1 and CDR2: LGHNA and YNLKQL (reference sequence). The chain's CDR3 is CASSGDWGNTGQLYF. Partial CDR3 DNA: TGTGCCAGCAGCGGGGACTGGGGAAACACCGGGCAGCTCTAC.

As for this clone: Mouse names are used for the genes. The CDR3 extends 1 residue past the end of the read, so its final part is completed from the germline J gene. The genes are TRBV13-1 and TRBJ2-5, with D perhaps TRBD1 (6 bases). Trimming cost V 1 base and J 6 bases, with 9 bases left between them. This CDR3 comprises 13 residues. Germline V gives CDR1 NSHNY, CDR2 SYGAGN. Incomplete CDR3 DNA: TGTGCCAGCAGTGATTCTACAGGGGACACCCAGTAC. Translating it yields CASSDSTGDTQY. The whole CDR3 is CASSDSTGDTQYF.

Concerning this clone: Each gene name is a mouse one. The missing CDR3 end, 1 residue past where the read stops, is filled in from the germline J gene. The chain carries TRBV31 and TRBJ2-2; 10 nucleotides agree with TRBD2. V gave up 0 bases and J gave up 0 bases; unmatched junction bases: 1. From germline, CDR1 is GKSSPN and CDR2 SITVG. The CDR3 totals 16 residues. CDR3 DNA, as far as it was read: TGTGCCTGGAGTCTCCTGGGGGGGCCAAACACCGGGCAGCTCTAC. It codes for CAWSLLGGPNTGQLY. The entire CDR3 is CAWSLLGGPNTGQLYF.

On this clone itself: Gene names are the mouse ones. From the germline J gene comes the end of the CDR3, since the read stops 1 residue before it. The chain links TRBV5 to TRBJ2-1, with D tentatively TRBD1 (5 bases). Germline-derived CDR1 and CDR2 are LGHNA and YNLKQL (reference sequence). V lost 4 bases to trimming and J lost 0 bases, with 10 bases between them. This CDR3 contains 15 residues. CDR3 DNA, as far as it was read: TGTGCCAGCAGCCCCCGGACATTTAACTATGCTGAGCAGTTC. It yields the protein CASSPRTFNYAEQF. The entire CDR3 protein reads CASSPRTFNYAEQFF.

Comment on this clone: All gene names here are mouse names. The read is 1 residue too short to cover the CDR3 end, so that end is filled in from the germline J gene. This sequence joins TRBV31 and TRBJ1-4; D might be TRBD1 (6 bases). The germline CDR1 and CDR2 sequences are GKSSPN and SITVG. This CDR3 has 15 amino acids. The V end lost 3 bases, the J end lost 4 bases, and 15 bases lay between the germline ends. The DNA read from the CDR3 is TGTGCCTGGAGGTCCGGGACAAAAAACAACGAAAGATTATTT. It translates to CAWRSGTKNNERLF. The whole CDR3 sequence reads CAWRSGTKNNERLFF.

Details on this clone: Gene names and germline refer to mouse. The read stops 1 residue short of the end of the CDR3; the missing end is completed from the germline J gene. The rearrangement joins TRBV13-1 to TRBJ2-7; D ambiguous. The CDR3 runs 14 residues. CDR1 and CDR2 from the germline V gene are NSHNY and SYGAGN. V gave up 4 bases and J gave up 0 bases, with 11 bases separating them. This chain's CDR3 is CASSPPQSSYEQYF. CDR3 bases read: TGTGCCAGCAGTCCCCCGCAGAGCTCCTATGAACAGTAC.

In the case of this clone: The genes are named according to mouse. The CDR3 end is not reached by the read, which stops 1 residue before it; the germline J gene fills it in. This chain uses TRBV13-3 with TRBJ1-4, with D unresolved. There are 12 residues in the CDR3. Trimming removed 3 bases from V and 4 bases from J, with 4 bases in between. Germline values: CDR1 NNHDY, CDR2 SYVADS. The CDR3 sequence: CASSGGNERLFF. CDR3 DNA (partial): TGTGCCAGCAGTGGGGGCAACGAAAGATTATTT.

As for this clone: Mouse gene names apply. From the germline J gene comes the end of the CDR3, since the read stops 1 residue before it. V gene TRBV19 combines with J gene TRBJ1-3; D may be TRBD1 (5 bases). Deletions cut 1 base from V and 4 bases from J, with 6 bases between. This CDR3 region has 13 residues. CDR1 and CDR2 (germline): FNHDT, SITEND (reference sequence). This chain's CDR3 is CASSITGGNTLYF. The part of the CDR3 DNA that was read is TGTGCCAGCAGTATAACAGGAGGAAATACGCTCTAT.

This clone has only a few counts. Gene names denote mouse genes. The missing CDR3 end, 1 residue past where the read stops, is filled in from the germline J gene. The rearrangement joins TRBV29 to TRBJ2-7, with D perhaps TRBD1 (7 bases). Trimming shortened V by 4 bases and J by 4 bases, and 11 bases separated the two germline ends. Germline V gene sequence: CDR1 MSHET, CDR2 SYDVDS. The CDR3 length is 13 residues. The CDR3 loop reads CASSSKGAYEQYF. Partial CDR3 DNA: TGTGCTAGCAGTTCCAAGGGGGCGTATGAACAGTAC.

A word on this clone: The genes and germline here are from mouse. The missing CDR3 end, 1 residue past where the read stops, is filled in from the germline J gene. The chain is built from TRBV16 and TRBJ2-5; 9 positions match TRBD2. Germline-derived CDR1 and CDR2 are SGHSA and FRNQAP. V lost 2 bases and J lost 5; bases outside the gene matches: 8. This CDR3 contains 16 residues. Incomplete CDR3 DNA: TGTGCAAGCAGCTTAACTGGGGGGCGCGGATCAGACACCCAGTAC. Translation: CASSLTGGRGSDTQY. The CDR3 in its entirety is CASSLTGGRGSDTQYF.

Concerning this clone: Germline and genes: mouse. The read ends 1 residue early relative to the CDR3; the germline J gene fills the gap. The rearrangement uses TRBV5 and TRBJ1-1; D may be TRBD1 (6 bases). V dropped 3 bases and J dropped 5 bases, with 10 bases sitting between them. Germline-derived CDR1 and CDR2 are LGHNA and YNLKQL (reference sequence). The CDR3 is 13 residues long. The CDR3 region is CASSQGARTEVFF. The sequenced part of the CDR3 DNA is TGTGCCAGCAGCCAGGGGGCGCGGACAGAAGTCTTC.

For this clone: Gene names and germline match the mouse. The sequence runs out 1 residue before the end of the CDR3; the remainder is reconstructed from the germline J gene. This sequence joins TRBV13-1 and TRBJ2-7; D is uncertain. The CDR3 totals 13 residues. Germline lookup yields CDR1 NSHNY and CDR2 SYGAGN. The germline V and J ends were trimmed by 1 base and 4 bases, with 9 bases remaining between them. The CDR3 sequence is CASSDTREYEQYF. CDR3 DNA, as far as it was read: TGTGCCAGCAGTGATACCCGGGAATATGAACAGTAC.

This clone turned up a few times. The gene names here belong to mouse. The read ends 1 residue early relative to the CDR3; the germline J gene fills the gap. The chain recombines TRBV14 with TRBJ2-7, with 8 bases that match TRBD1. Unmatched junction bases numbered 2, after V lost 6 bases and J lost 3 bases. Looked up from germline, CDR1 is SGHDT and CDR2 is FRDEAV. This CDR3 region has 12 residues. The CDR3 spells CASTTGGYEQYF. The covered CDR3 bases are TGTGCCAGCACCACAGGGGGCTATGAACAGTAC. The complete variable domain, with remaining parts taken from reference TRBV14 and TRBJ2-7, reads EAGVTQSPRYAVLQEGQAVSFWCDPISGHDTLYWYQQPRDQGPQLLVYFRDEAVIDNSQLPSDRFSAVRPKGTNSTLKIQSAKQGDTATYLCASTTGGYEQYFGPGTRLTVL.

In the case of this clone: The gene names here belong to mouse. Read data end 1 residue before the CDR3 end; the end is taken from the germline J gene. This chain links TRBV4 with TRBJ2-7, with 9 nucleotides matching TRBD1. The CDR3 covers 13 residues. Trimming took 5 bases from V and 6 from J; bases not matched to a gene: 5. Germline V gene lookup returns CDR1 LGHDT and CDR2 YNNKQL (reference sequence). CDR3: CASSLRDRVEQYF. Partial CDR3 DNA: TGTGCCAGCAGCCTCCGGGACAGGGTTGAACAGTAC.

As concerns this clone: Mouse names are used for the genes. The CDR3 sequence is CGAVGGAGSDYTF. CDR3 bases read: TGTGGTGCAGTGGGGGGGGCGGGCTCCGACTACACC. The chain joins TRBV20 to TRBJ1-2; D perhaps matches TRBD1 (6 bases). Sequencing ends 1 residue short of the CDR3 end; the germline J gene provides the rest. Per the germline V gene, CDR1 is GFQATS and CDR2 is STVNSAI. Trimming left V 6 bases short and J 4 bases short, with 15 bases between. This CDR3 is built from 13 residues.

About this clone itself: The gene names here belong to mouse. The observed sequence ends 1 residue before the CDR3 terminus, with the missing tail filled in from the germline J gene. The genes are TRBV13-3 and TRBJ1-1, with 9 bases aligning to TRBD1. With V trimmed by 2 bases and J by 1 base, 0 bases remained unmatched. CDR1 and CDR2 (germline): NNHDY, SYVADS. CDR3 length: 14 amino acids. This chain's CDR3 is CASSEGQGNTEVFF. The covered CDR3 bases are TGTGCCAGCAGTGAGGGACAGGGAAACACAGAAGTCTTC.

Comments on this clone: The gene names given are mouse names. CDR3 loop: CASGDAPLSNERLFF. Incomplete CDR3 DNA: TGTGCCAGCGGTGATGCTCCACTTTCCAACGAAAGATTATTT. The V gene is TRBV13-2, the J gene TRBJ1-4; D uncertain. The read comes to an end 1 residue before the CDR3 does, leaving the germline J gene to fill in the end. The CDR3 consists of 15 residues. From germline, CDR1 is NNHNN and CDR2 SYGAGS (reference sequence). Trimming took 0 bases from V and 0 from J, leaving 6 bases between them.

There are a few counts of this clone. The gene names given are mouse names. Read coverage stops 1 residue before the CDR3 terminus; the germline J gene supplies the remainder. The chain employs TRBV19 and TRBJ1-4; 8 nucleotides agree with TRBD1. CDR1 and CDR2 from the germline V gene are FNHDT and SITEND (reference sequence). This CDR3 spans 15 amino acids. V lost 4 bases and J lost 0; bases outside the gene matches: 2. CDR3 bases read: TGTGCCAGCAGTCGACAGGGGTTTTCCAACGAAAGATTATTT. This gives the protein CASSRQGFSNERLF. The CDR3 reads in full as CASSRQGFSNERLFF. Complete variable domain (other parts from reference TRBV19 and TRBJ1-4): GGIITQTPKFLIGQEGQKLTLKCQQNFNHDTMYWYRQDSGKGLRLIYYSITENDLQKGDLSEGYDASREKKSSFSLTVTSAQKNEMAVFLCASSRQGFSNERLFFGHGTKLSVL.

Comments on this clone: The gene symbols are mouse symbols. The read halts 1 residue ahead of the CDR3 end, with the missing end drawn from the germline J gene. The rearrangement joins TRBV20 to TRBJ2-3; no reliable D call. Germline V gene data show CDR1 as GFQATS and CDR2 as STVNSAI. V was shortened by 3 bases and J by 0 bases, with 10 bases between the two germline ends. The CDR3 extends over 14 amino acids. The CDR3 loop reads CGARAETSAETLYF. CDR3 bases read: TGTGGTGCTAGAGCAGAGACTAGTGCAGAAACGCTGTAT.

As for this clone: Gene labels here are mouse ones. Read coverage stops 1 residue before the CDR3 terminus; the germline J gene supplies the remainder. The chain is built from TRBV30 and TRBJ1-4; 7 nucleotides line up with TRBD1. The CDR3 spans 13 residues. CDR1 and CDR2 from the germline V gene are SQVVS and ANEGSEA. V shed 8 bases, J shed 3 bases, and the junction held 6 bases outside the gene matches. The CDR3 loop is CSPAGTANERLFF. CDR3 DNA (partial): TGTAGTCCAGCCGGGACAGCCAACGAAAGATTATTT.

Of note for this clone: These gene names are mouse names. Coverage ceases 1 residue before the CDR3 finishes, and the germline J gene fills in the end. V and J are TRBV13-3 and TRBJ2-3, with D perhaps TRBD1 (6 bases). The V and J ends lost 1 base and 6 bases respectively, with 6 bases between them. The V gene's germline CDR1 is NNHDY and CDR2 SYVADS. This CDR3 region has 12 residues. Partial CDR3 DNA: TGTGCCAGCAGTGATCAGGGGGAAACGCTGTAT. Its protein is CASSDQGETLY. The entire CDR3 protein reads CASSDQGETLYF.

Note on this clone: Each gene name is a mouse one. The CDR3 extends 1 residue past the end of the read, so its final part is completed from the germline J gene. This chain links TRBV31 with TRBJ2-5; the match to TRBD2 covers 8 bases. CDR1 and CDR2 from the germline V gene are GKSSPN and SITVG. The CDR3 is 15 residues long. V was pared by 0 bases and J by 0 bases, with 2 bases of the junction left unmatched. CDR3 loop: CAWSLAGGNQDTQYF. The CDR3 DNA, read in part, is TGTGCCTGGAGTCTGGCTGGGGGGAACCAAGACACCCAGTAC. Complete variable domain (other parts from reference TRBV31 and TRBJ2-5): AQTIHQWPVAEIKAVGSPLSLGCTIKGKSSPNLYWYWQATGGTLQQLFYSITVGQVESVVQLNLSASRPKDDQFILSTEKLLLSHSGFYLCAWSLAGGNQDTQYFGPGTRLLVL.